A single T cell receptor (beta chain) is shown here with its context. Antigen: not known. This sample is drawn from a study of beta chain features in type 1 diabetes. Study-wide results and limits: When VDJ junctions were examined, type 1 diabetes patients showed fewer insertions and more deletions. Naive, central memory and Treg TCRB repertoires appeared more alike in patients than in healthy donors.

Reverse transcribing all isolated RNA meant expressed TCRB transcripts were sequenced. Profiled with immunoSEQ multiplex PCR; TCRdb holds only in-frame clones, not every one. The top ten hold approximately 7% of the sample, which has 250,000 to 400,000 clones, roughly 15% seen once. A single heparinised blood sample, averaging around 0.11 L, was obtained per donor. Purity exceeded 98% in all sorted populations. Trimming removed 6 bases from V and 1 base from J; junction bases left unmatched: 10. In germline, CDR1 is SGHAT, CDR2 FQNNGV. The CDR3 length is 16 residues. The chain links TRBV11-2 to TRBJ2-5; 8 bases fit TRBD1. The sample was central memory CD4+ T cells from blood. The TCR originated in a young man in good health. The CDR3: CASRLGQGKIQETQYF. CDR3 nucleotide sequence: TGTGCCAGCAGACTCGGACAGGGAAAGATCCAAGAGACCCAGTACTTC.